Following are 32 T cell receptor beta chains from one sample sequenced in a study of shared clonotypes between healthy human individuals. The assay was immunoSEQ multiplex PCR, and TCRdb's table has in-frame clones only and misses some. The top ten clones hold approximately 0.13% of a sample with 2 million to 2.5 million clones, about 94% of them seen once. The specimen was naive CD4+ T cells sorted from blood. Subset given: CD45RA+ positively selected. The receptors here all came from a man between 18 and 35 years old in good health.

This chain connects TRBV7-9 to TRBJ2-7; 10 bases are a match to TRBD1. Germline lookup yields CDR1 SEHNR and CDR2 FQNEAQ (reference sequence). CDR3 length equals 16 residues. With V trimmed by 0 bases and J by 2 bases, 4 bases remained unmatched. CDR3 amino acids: CASSLARGQGTYEQYF. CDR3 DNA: TGTGCCAGCAGCTTAGCGAGGGGACAGGGGACCTACGAGCAGTACTTC. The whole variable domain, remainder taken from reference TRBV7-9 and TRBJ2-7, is DTGVSQNPRHKITKRGQNVTFRCDPISEHNRLYWYRQTLGQGPEFLTYFQNEAQLEKSRLLSDRFSAERPKGSFSTLEIQRTEQGDSAMYLCASSLARGQGTYEQYFGPGTRLTVT.

CDR3 coding DNA: TGTGCCAGCAGCCCAGAGGCTATCCCTACGATTCAGTACTTC. This codes for CASSPEAIPTIQYF. The chain has TRBV7-9 and TRBJ2-7, with D unclear. Germline lookup yields CDR1 SEHNR and CDR2 FQNEAQ (reference sequence). This CDR3 has 14 amino acids. Trimming took 5 bases from V and 10 from J, leaving 21 bases between them.

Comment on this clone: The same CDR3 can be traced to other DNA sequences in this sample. CDR3 nucleotide sequence: TGTGCCATCAGTGAGTCGACAGGGGGGGGAGGCTACACCTTC. Its protein is CAISESTGGGGYTF. This chain connects TRBV10-3 to TRBJ1-2; the match to TRBD1 covers 9 bases. The junction had 4 bases not matched to a gene; V was cut back by 0 bases and J by 8 bases. The CDR3 sequence is 14 residues long. Per the germline V gene, CDR1 is ENHRY and CDR2 is SYGVKD.

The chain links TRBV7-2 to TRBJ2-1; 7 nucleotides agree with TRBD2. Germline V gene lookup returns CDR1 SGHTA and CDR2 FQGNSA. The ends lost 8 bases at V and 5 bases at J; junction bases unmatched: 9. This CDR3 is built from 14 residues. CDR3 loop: CASVAAGSHNEQFF. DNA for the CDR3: TGTGCCAGCGTAGCAGCGGGATCCCACAATGAGCAGTTCTTC.

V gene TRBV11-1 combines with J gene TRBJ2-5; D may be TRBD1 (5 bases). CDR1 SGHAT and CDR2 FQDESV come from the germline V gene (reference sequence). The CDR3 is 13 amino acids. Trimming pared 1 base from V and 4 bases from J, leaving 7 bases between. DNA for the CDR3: TGTGCCAGCAGCTTAGGCAGGGCAGAGACCCAGTACTTC. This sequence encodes CASSLGRAETQYF. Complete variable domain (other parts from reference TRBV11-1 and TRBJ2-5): EAEVAQSPRYKITEKSQAVAFWCDPISGHATLYWYRQILGQGPELLVQFQDESVVDDSQLPKDRFSAERLKGVDSTLKIQPAELGDSAMYLCASSLGRAETQYFGPGTRLLVL.

DNA of the CDR3: TGTGCCAGCACCACCGGGACACAAGAGACCCAGTACTTC. Its protein product is CASTTGTQETQYF. V and J are TRBV5-4 and TRBJ2-5; D may be TRBD1 (6 bases). The CDR3 covers 13 residues. V gave up 6 bases and J gave up 2 bases, with 11 bases separating them. The germline V gene encodes CDR1 SGHNT and CDR2 YYREEE (reference sequence).

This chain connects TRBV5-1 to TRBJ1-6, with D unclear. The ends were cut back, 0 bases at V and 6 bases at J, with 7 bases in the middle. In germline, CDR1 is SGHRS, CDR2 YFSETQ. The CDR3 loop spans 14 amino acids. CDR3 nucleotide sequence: TGCGCCAGCAGCTTGGGTGAGGGTAATTCACCCCTCCACTTT. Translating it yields CASSLGEGNSPLHF.

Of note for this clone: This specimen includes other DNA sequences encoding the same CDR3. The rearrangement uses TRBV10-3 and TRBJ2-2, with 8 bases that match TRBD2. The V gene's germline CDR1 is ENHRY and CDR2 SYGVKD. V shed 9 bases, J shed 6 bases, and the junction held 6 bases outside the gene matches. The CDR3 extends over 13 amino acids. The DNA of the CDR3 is TGTGCCATAAGGCCGGGGGGGCCCGGGGAGCTGTTTTTT. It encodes CAIRPGGPGELFF.

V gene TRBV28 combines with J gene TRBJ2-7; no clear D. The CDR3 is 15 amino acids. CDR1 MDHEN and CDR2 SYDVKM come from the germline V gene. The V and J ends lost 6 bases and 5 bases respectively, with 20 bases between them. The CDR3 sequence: CASRYSGRIFNEQYF. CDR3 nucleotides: TGTGCCAGCAGGTACTCGGGCCGAATTTTCAACGAGCAGTACTTC.

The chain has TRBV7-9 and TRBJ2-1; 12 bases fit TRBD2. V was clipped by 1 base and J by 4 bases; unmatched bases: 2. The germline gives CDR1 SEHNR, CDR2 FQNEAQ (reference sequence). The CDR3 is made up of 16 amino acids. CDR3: CASSLVLAGGYNEQFF. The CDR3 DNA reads TGTGCCAGCAGCTTAGTTCTAGCGGGAGGGTACAATGAGCAGTTCTTC. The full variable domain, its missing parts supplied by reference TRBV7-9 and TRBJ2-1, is DTGVSQNPRHKITKRGQNVTFRCDPISEHNRLYWYRQTLGQGPEFLTYFQNEAQLEKSRLLSDRFSAERPKGSFSTLEIQRTEQGDSAMYLCASSLVLAGGYNEQFFGPGTRLTVL.

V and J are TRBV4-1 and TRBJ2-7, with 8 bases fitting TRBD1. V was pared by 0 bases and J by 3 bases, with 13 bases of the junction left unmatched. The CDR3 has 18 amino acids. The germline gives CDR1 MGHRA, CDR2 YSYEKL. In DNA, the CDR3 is TGCGCCAGCAGCCAAGATAATATAGGACAGGGCTTTATCTACGAGCAGTACTTC. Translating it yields CASSQDNIGQGFIYEQYF.

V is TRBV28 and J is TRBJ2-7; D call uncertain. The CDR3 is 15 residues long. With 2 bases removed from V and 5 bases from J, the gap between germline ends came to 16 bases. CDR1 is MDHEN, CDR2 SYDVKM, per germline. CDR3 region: CASSLTVVGKDEQYF. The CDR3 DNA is TGTGCCAGCAGTTTAACGGTCGTAGGGAAGGACGAGCAGTACTTC.

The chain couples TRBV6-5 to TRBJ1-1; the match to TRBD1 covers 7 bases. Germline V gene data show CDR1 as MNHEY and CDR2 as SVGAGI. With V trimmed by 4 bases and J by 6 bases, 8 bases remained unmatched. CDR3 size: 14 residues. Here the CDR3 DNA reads TGTGCCAGCAGTTCAAGTGCAGGGGGGGCTGAAGCTTTCTTT. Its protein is CASSSSAGGAEAFF.

The CDR3 here is CASSLVDRGLSNEQYF. The CDR3, as DNA: TGTGCCAGCAGCTTGGTGGACAGGGGGTTAAGTAACGAGCAGTACTTC. This chain joins TRBV5-6 and TRBJ2-7; 10 bases align to TRBD1. V lost 0 bases to trimming and J lost 5 bases; unmatched junction nucleotides: 8. The CDR3 has 16 amino acids. Germline V gives CDR1 SGHDT, CDR2 YYEEEE.

CDR3 DNA sequence: TGTGCCAGCAGCAATGGTCGACAGATTAATGAAAAACTGTTTTTT. Translated: CASSNGRQINEKLFF. This rearrangement joins TRBV5-4 to TRBJ1-4; tentatively, D is TRBD1 (5 bases). CDR3 length: 15 amino acids. Germline V CDR1 and CDR2: SGHNT, YYREEE (reference sequence). Between the trimmed V and J ends, which lost 4 bases and 4 bases, there was a span of 14 bases.

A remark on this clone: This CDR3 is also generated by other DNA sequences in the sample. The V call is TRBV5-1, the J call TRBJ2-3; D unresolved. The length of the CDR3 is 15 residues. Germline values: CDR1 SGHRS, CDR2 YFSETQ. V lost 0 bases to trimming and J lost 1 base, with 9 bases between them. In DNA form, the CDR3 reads TGCGCCAGCAGCTTGGAAGGCCCCCGCACAGATACGCAGTATTTT. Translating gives CASSLEGPRTDTQYF.

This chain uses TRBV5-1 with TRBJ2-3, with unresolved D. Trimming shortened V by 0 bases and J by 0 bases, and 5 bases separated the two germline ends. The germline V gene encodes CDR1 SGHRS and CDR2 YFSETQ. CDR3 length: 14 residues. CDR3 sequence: CASSLDWSTDTQYF. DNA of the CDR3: TGCGCCAGCAGCTTGGATTGGAGCACAGATACGCAGTATTTT. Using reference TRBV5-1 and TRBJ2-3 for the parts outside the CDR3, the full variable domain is KAGVTQTPRYLIKTRGQQVTLSCSPISGHRSVSWYQQTPGQGLQFLFEYFSETQRNKGNFPGRFSGRQFSNSRSEMNVSTLELGDSALYLCASSLDWSTDTQYFGPGTRLTVL.

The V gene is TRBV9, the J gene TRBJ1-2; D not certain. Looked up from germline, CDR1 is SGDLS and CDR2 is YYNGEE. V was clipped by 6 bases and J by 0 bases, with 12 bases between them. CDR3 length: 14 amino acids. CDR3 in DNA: TGTGCCAGCACCCCGGTCCCAGCTAACTATGGCTACACCTTC. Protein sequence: CASTPVPANYGYTF.

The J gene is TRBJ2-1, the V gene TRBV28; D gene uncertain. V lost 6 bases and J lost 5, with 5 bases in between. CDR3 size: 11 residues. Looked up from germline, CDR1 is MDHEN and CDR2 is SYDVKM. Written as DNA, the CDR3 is TGTGCCAGCAGAAGGGACAATGAGCAGTTCTTC. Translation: CASRRDNEQFF.

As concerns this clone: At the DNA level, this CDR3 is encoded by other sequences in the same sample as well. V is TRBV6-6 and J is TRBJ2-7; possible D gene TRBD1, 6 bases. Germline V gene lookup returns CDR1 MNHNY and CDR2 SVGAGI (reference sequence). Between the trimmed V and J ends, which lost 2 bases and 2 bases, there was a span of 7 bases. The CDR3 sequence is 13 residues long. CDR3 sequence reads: CASSYGQTYEQYF. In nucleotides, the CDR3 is TGTGCCAGCAGTTACGGACAGACCTACGAGCAGTACTTC.

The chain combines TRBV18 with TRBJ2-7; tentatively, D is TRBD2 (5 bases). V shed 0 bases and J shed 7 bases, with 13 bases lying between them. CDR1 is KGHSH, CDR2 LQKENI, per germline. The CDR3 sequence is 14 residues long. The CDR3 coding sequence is TGTGCCAGCTCACCACCGGGCAGATCGGGAGAGCAGTACTTC. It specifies CASSPPGRSGEQYF.

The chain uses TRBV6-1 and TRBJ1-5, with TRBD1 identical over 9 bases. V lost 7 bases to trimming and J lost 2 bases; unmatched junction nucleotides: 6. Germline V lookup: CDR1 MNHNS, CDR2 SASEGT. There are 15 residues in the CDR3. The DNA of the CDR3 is TGTGCCAGCACCACAGGGGGCCTAGGCAATCAGCCCCAGCATTTT. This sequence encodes CASTTGGLGNQPQHF.

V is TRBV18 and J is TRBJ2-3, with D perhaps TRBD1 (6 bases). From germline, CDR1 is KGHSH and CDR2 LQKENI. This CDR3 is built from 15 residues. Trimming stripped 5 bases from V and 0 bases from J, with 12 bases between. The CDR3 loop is CASSFQGGSTDTQYF. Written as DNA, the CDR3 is TGTGCCAGCTCATTTCAAGGGGGTAGCACAGATACGCAGTATTTT.

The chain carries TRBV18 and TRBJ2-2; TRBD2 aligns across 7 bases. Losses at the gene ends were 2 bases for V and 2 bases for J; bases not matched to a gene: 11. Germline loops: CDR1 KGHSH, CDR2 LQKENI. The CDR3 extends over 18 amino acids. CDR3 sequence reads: CASSPMLGGLPNTGELFF. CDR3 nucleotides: TGTGCCAGCTCACCAATGCTGGGGGGACTACCAAACACCGGGGAGCTGTTTTTT.

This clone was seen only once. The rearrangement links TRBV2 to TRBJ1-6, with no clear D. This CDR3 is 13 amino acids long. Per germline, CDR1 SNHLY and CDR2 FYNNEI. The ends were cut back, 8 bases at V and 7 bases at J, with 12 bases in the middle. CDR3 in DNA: TGTGCCAGCCAGGACCCGATGAATTCACCCCTCCACTTT. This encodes CASQDPMNSPLHF.

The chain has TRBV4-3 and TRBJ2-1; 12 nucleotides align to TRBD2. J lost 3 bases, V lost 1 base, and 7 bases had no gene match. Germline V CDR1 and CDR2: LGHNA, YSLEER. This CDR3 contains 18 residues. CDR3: CASSQVGGTSGYYNEQFF. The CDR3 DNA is TGCGCCAGCAGCCAAGTAGGCGGGACTAGCGGGTACTACAATGAGCAGTTCTTC.

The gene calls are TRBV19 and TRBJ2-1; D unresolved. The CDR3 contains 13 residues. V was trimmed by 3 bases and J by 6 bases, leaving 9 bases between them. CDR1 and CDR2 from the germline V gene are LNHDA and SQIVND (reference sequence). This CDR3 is CASSIATLNEQFF. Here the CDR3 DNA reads TGTGCCAGTAGTATCGCTACTCTCAATGAGCAGTTCTTC.

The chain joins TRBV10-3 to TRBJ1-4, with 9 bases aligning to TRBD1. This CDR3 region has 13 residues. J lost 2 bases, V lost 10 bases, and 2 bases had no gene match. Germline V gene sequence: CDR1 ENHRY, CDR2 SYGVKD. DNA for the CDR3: TGTGCCACCGGACAGGGGACTAATGAAAAACTGTTTTTT. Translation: CATGQGTNEKLFF.

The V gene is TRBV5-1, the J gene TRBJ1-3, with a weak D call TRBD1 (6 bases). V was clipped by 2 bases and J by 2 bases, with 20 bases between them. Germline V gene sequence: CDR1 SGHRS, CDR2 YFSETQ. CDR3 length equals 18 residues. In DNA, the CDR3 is TGCGCCAGCAGCTTACAGGGAGATCAGGTTTTCCCTGGAAACACCATATATTTT. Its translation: CASSLQGDQVFPGNTIYF.

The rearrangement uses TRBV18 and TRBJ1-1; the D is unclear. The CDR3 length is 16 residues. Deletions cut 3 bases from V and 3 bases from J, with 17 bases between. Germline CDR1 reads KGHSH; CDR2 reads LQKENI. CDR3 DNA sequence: TGTGCCAGCTCACCGTTCCTAGGGCGCCGGGACACTGAAGCTTTCTTT. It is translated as CASSPFLGRRDTEAFF.

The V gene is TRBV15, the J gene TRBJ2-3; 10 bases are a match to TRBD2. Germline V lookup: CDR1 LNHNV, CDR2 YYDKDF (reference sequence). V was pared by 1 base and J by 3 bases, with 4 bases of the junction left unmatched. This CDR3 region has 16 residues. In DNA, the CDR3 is TGTGCCACCAGCAGAGCTCCGGGACTAGCGACAGATACGCAGTATTTT. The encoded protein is CATSRAPGLATDTQYF. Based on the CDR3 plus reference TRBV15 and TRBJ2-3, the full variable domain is DAMVIQNPRYQVTQFGKPVTLSCSQTLNHNVMYWYQQKSSQAPKLLFHYYDKDFNNEADTPDNFQSRRPNTSFCFLDIRSPGLGDTAMYLCATSRAPGLATDTQYFGPGTRLTVL.

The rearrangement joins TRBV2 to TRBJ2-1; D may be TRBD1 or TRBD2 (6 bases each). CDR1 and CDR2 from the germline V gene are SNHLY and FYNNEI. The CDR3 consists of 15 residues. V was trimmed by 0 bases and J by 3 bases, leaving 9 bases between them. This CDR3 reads CASSEAGGVYNEQFF. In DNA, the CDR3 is TGTGCCAGCAGTGAAGCGGGGGGCGTCTACAATGAGCAGTTCTTC.